Included here is one T cell receptor (beta chain) sequence, with context. Germline V gene data show CDR1 as SGDLS and CDR2 as YYNGEE. V shed 4 bases, J shed 4 bases, and the junction held 7 bases outside the gene matches. The CDR3 spans 15 residues. The sample is drawn from a study of blood T cell repertoires in COVID-19. The table came from immunoSEQ multiplex PCR; TCRdb's copy has only in-frame clones and leaves some out. The data show some 300,000 clones, with 88% seen just once and 0.75% to 1% held by the top ten. The clonotype comes from a woman aged 25-40 years who had recovered from COVID-19. The sample was PBMCs or T cells enriched from blood (not recorded which). This chain links TRBV9 with TRBJ1-2, with 10 bases aligning to TRBD1. Here the CDR3 reads CASSPRDRGLYGYTF. CDR3 bases: TGTGCCAGCAGCCCCCGGGACAGGGGCCTCTATGGCTACACCTTC.